These 6 T cell receptor beta chains came from one sample sequenced in a study of vaccination and CD4 T cells after COVID-19. The study sequenced cultured CD4+ T cell DNA using the Oncomine TCR Beta short-read assay. TCRdb passed the PCR reads through MiXCR, listing each CDR3 protein once. This sample has 9,000 to 10,000 distinct CDR3 sequences, with 65% to 70% found just once. Antigens of these TCRs are unknown. The sample's treatment: roughly ten-day PBMC culture with coronavirus spike peptide pools or control peptides (ViraFEST assay). The specimen comprised CD4+ T cells from blood, cultured in vitro, sampled before SARS-CoV-2 vaccination. These receptors all come from a human donor who had recovered from COVID-19.

This chain joins TRBV6-1 and TRBJ1-2; unclear D gene. Trimming shortened V by 5 bases and J by 8 bases, and 18 bases separated the two germline ends. The CDR3 totals 14 residues. The germline V gene encodes CDR1 MNHNS and CDR2 SASEGT. The CDR3, as DNA: TGTGCCAGCAGTAGGACCGCGGTAACTATGGGCTACACCTTC. Its translation: CASSRTAVTMGYTF.

The chain joins TRBV20-1 to TRBJ1-1; no firm D call. The CDR3 extends over 15 amino acids. Germline V gives CDR1 DFQATT, CDR2 SNEGSKA (reference sequence). V lost 0 bases to trimming and J lost 0 bases, with 11 bases between them. The CDR3: CSARDRRFMNTEAFF. Written as DNA, the CDR3 is TGCAGTGCTAGAGATCGGAGATTCATGAACACTGAAGCTTTCTTT.

CDR3 in amino acids: CASSLSPGGNTGELFF. Here the CDR3 DNA reads TGTGCCAGCAGCTTAAGTCCAGGGGGCAACACCGGGGAGCTGTTTTTT. The chain recombines TRBV11-2 with TRBJ2-2; 8 positions match TRBD1. Germline trimming cut 2 bases from V and 2 bases from J; bases unmatched to any gene: 4. Per germline, CDR1 SGHAT and CDR2 FQNNGV. This CDR3 is built from 16 residues.

The chain recombines TRBV5-1 with TRBJ2-7; 7 bases agree with TRBD1. The CDR3 loop spans 14 amino acids. Germline V gives CDR1 SGHRS, CDR2 YFSETQ. With V trimmed by 4 bases and J by 3 bases, 7 bases remained unmatched. The DNA for the CDR3 is TGCGCCAGCAGCCGAGGGACAGCTAACTACGAGCAGTACTTC. It yields the protein CASSRGTANYEQYF.

The DNA for the CDR3 is TGCAGTGCCTTAGCGGGAGAAGTCTACAATGAGCAGTTCTTC. Translation: CSALAGEVYNEQFF. The chain is built from TRBV20-1 and TRBJ2-1; 9 bases fit TRBD2. V dropped 6 bases and J dropped 3; count of bases not matched to a gene: 6. Germline V CDR1 and CDR2: DFQATT, SNEGSKA (reference sequence). CDR3 size: 14 residues.

This rearrangement joins TRBV20-1 to TRBJ1-5; TRBD1 agrees at 12 bases. Per germline, CDR1 DFQATT and CDR2 SNEGSKA (reference sequence). This CDR3 region has 15 residues. J lost 6 bases, V lost 3 bases, and 6 bases had no gene match. The CDR3 nucleotides are TGCAGTGCTAGGGGGACAGGGGGCTTGGGTCAGCCCCAGCATTTT. It codes for CSARGTGGLGQPQHF.